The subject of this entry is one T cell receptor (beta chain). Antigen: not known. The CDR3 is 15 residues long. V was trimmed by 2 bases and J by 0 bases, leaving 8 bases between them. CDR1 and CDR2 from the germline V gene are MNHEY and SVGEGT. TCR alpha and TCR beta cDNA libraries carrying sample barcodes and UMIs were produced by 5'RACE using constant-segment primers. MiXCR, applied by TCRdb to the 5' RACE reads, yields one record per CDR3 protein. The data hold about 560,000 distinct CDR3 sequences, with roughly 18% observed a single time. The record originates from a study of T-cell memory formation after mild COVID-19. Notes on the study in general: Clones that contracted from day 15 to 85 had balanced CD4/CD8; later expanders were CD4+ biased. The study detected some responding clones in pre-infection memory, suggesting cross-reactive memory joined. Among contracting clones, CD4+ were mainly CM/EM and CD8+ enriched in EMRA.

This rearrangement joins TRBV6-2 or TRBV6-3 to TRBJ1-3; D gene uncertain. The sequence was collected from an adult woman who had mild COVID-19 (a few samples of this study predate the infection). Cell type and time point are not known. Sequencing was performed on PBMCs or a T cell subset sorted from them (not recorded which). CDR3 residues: CASSYGPPSGNTIYF. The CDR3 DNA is TGTGCCAGCAGTTACGGACCACCCTCTGGAAACACCATATATTTT.